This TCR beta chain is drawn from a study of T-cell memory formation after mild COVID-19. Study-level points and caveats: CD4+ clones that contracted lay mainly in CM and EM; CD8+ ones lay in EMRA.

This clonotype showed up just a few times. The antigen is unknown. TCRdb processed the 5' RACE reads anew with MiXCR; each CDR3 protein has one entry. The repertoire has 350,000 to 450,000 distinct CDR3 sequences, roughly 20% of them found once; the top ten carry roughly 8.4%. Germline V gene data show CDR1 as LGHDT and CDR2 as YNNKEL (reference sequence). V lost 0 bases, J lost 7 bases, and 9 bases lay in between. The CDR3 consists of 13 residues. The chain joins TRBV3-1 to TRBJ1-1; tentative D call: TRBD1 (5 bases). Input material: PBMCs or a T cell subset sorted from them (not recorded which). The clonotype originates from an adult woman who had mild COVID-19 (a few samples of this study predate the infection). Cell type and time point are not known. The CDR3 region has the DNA TGTGCCAGCAGCCAAGAGCGCCAGGGTGAAGCTTTCTTT. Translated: CASSQERQGEAFF.